The present T cell receptor (beta chain) was sequenced within a study of T cell responses to AZD1222 COVID-19 vaccine. The wider study: Samples with a second dose at about 4 or about 12 weeks were pooled together.

The CDR3 has 14 residues. V was shortened by 7 bases and J by 5 bases, with 17 bases between the two germline ends. Germline V gives CDR1 KGHSH, CDR2 LQKENI. Of note for this clone: Its specificity is unknown.

Sequencing was performed with immunoSEQ multiplex PCR; in TCRdb, only in-frame clones are kept and a portion is missing. The profile covers 100,000 to 150,000 clones, with 87% appearing a single time and over 9.5% taken by the ten largest. Study results and limitations: Clonal diversity may have been underestimated in mostly white British donors.

The rearrangement links TRBV18 to TRBJ1-1; D is undetermined. This TCR was recovered from an adult in good health. Source: peripheral blood, taken on day 0 of AZD1222 vaccination. CDR3 loop: CASLPLGGQTEAFF. The DNA for the CDR3 is TGTGCCAGCTTACCCTTGGGAGGGCAGACTGAAGCTTTCTTT.